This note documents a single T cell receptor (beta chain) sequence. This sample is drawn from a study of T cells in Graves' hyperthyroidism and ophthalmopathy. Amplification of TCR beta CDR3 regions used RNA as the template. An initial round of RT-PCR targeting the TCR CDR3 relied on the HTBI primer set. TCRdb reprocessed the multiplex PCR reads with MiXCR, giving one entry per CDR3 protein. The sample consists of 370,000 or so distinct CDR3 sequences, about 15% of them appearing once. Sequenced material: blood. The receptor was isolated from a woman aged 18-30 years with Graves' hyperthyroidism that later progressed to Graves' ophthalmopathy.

CDR3 sequence: CSVAPGLQETQYF. CDR3 nucleotide sequence: TGCAGCGTTGCCCCGGGTCTCCAAGAGACCCAGTACTTC. The rearrangement links TRBV29-1 to TRBJ2-5; D not resolved. The CDR3 extends over 13 amino acids. Trimming left V 4 bases short and J 1 base short, with 10 bases between. In germline, CDR1 is SQVTM, CDR2 ANQGSEA.